This T cell receptor (beta chain) was retrieved from a study of blood T cell repertoires in COVID-19. Study at large: COVID-19 samples, acute and convalescent, were from the United States, Italy and Spain. Sample material is recorded as cDNA or gDNA derived from T cells, B-cell-depleted T cells, or PBMCs.

As originally analysed: Researchers report that nucleated cell counts were estimated from reference gene primer amplification. Method: immunoSEQ multiplex PCR; TCRdb's copy keeps in-frame clones and lacks some. The V and J calls and clone size come from that table; D and trimming were worked out from the DNA. Of roughly 100,000 clones in the sample, approximately 91% were seen once. In this sample, this clone turned up once. The same CDR3 is also encoded by other DNA sequences in this sample. The germline V gene encodes CDR1 SGDLS and CDR2 YYNGEE. CDR3 length equals 14 residues. Trimming cost V 2 bases and J 3 bases; bases outside gene matches: 3.

This TCR was recovered from a human donor with active COVID-19. The donor label of this sample is uncertain. The sample taken for sequencing was peripheral blood. This rearrangement joins TRBV9 to TRBJ1-1, with 8 positions matching TRBD1. The CDR3 DNA reads as TGTGCCAGCAGCGTCGGACAGGGCCACACTGAAGCTTTCTTT. Amino acids: CASSVGQGHTEAFF.